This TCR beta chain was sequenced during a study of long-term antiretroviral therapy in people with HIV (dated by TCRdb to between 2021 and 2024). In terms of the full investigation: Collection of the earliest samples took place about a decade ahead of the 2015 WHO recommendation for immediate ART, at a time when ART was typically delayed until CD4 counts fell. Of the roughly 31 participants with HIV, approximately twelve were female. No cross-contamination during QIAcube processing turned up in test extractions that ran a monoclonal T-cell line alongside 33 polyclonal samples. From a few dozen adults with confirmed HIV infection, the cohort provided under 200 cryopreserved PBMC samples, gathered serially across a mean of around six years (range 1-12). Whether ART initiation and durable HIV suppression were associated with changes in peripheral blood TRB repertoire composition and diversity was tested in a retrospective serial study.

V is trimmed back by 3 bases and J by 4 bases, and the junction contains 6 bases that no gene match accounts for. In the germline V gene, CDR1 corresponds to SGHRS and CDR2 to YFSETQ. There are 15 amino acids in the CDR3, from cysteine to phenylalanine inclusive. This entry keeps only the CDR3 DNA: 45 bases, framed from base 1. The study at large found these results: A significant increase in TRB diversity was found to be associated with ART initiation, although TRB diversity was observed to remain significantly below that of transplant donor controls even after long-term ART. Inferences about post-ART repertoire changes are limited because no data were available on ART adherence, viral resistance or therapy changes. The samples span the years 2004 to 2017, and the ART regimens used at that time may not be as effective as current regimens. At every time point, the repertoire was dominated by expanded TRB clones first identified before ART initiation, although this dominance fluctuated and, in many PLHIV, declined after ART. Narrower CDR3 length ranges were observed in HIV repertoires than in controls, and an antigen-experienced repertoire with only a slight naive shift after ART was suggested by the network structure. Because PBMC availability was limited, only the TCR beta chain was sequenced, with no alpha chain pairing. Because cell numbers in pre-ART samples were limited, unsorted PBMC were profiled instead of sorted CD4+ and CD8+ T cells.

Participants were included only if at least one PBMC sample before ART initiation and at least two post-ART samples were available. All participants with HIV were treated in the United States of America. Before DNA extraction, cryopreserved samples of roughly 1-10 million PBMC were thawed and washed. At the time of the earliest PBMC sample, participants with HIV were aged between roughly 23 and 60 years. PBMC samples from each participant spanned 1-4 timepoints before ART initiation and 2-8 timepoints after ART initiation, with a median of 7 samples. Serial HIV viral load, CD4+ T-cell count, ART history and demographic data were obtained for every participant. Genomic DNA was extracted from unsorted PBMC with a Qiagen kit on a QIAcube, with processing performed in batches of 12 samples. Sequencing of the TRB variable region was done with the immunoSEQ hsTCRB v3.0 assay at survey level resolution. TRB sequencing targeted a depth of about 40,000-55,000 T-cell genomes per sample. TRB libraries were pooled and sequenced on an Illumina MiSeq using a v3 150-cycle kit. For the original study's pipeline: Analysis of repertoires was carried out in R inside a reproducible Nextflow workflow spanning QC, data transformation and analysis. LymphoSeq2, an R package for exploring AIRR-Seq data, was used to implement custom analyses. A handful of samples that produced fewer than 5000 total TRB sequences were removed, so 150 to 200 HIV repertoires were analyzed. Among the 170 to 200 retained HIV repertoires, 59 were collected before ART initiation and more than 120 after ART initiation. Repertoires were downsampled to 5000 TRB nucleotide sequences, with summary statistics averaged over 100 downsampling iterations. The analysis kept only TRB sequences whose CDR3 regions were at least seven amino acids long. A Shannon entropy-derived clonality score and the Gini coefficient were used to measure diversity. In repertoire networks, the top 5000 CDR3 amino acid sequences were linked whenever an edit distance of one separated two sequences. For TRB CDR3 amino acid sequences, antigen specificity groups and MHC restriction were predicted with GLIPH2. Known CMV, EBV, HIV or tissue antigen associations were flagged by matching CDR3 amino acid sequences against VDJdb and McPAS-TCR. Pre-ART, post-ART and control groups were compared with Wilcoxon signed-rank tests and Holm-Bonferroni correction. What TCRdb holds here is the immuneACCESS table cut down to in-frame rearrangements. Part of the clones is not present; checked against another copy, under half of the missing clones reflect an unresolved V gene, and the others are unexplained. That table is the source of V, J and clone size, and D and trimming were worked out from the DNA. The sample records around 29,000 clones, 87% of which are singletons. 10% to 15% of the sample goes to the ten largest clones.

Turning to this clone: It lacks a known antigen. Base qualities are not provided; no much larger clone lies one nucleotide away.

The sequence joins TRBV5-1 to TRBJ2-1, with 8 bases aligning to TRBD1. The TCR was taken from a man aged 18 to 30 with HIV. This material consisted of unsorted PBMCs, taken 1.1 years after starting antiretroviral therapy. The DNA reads TGCGCCAGCAGCTCAAGGACAGGGCAGTACAATGAGCAGTTCTTC. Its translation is CASSSRTGQYNEQFF.